These 29 T cell receptor beta chains share one sample of origin, sequenced in a study of beta chain features in type 1 diabetes. Study results and caveats: In all four CD4+ subsets, TCRB CDR3 length was significantly, moderately reduced in type 1 diabetes.

No cognate antigen is known for these TCRs. Expressed TCRB transcripts were sequenced because the entire RNA isolate underwent reverse transcription. TCRdb keeps only in-frame clones here, not all; method: immunoSEQ multiplex PCR. Here the sample spans 100,000 to 150,000 clones, around 10% being singletons. Material: central memory CD4+ T cells from blood. These receptors originate from a man aged 25 to 40 with type 1 diabetes.

This clone appeared a few times. The chain carries TRBV7-3 and TRBJ2-5; a possible D gene is TRBD2 (6 bases). CDR3 length: 14 residues. V was shortened by 2 bases and J by 7 bases, with 14 bases between the two germline ends. Germline V gene lookup returns CDR1 SGHTA and CDR2 FQGTGA. The CDR3 DNA reads TGTGCCAGCAGCTTAGGGGAGGCCCCGGGGACCCAGTACTTC. This sequence encodes CASSLGEAPGTQYF.

The chain employs TRBV28 and TRBJ1-1; the match to TRBD1 covers 8 bases. V lost 4 bases and J lost 6; bases outside the gene matches: 4. This CDR3 has 13 amino acids. CDR1 is MDHEN and CDR2 is SYDVKM in the germline V gene. DNA of the CDR3: TGTGCCAGCAGTTCGGGACAGGACGCTGAAGCTTTCTTT. Amino acids: CASSSGQDAEAFF.

This clone was recorded only once. This rearrangement joins TRBV7-2 to TRBJ2-3, with D unresolved. Germline assignment: CDR1 SGHTA and CDR2 FQGNSA. This CDR3 region has 12 residues. V shed 4 bases and J shed 7 bases, with 9 bases lying between them. For the CDR3, the DNA is TGTGCCAGCAGCTCCCTAAGCTATACGCAGTATTTT. Its protein product is CASSSLSYTQYF.

This clone was seen more than once but under ten times. This chain joins TRBV5-1 and TRBJ2-5, with a weak D call TRBD1 (5 bases). Looked up from germline, CDR1 is SGHRS and CDR2 is YFSETQ. The CDR3 consists of 17 residues. Trimming left V 1 base short and J 4 bases short, with 20 bases between. The CDR3 sequence: CASSLSGAKGIGETQYF. The CDR3 DNA reads TGCGCCAGCAGCTTGAGTGGGGCCAAGGGGATTGGAGAGACCCAGTACTTC. The full variable domain, rest sourced from reference TRBV5-1 and TRBJ2-5, is KAGVTQTPRYLIKTRGQQVTLSCSPISGHRSVSWYQQTPGQGLQFLFEYFSETQRNKGNFPGRFSGRQFSNSRSEMNVSTLELGDSALYLCASSLSGAKGIGETQYFGPGTRLLVL.

This chain joins TRBV5-4 and TRBJ1-1; no clear D gene. Trimming took 0 bases from V and 2 from J, leaving 8 bases between them. CDR1 is SGHNT and CDR2 is YYREEE in the germline V gene (reference sequence). CDR3 size: 14 residues. The DNA of the CDR3 is TGTGCCAGCAGCTTGGGCGGCGACAACACTGAAGCTTTCTTT. This sequence encodes CASSLGGDNTEAFF.

The chain uses TRBV29-1 and TRBJ1-2; D perhaps matches TRBD1 (5 bases). The V end lost 7 bases, the J end lost 6 bases, and 15 bases lay between the germline ends. The CDR3 consists of 12 residues. Germline V gene data show CDR1 as SQVTM and CDR2 as ANQGSEA. The CDR3 DNA sequence: TGCAGCGAAAAACAGGCAGGCCATGGCTACACCTTC. Translation: CSEKQAGHGYTF.

The chain carries TRBV28 and TRBJ1-1; D call uncertain. This CDR3 is 12 amino acids long. From germline, CDR1 is MDHEN and CDR2 SYDVKM. Deletions cut 7 bases from V and 3 bases from J, with 9 bases between. CDR3 in DNA: TGTGCCAGCACCTCAGTGGACACTGAAGCTTTCTTT. Protein product: CASTSVDTEAFF.

The chain is built from TRBV7-6 and TRBJ2-3; 10 nucleotides align to TRBD2. CDR1 and CDR2 from the germline V gene are SGHVS and FNYEAQ. V shed 5 bases and J 3 bases; nucleotides not matched to a gene: 11. This CDR3 has 17 residues. CDR3 DNA sequence: TGTGCCAGCAGCGCGGTTCCTAGCGGGAGTTCGACAGATACGCAGTATTTT. It yields the protein CASSAVPSGSSTDTQYF.

The V and J genes are TRBV28 and TRBJ1-6; a weak D match, TRBD1 (5 bases). The CDR3 spans 11 residues. Germline CDR1 MDHEN, CDR2 SYDVKM. V was cut by 10 bases and J by 8 bases, with 9 bases left in between. The DNA for the CDR3 is TGTGCCACCGGGGGGGATTCACCCCTCCACTTT. Its protein is CATGGDSPLHF.

The sample holds a few counts of this clone. V usage is TRBV2 and J usage is TRBJ2-3, with D uncertain. The V gene's germline CDR1 is SNHLY and CDR2 FYNNEI. V was cut by 5 bases and J by 2 bases, with 11 bases left in between. This CDR3 region has 14 residues. The CDR3 DNA reads as TGTGCCAGCAGTAACAGAATCCACACAGATACGCAGTATTTT. Its protein is CASSNRIHTDTQYF.

V gene TRBV28 combines with J gene TRBJ1-1; TRBD1 might be the D (6 bases). Between the trimmed V and J ends, which lost 7 bases and 2 bases, there was a span of 14 bases. The germline CDR1 and CDR2 sequences are MDHEN and SYDVKM. The CDR3 spans 14 residues. The CDR3 nucleotides are TGTGCCAGCACCGTGACAGGTTATAACACTGAAGCTTTCTTT. It yields the protein CASTVTGYNTEAFF.

This clone was counted between two and nine times. Possible read error: a much larger clone is one base away. Other DNA sequences of this sample code for an identical CDR3. The chain links TRBV4-1 to TRBJ2-7, with 12 positions matching TRBD2. The CDR3 length is 16 residues. Germline V gene sequence: CDR1 MGHRA, CDR2 YSYEKL. V dropped 1 base and J dropped 9; count of bases not matched to a gene: 10. In DNA, the CDR3 is TGCGCCAGCAGCCAAGCCACACTAGCGGGGGGTGAGATGCAGTACTTC. This gives the protein CASSQATLAGGEMQYF.

This clone occurred a few times. The chain recombines TRBV9 with TRBJ2-3; D gene unclear. Trimming took 0 bases from V and 1 from J, leaving 6 bases between them. CDR3 size: 14 residues. In germline, CDR1 is SGDLS, CDR2 YYNGEE. CDR3 protein: CASSVDLGTDTQYF. The CDR3 DNA reads as TGTGCCAGCAGCGTAGACTTGGGCACAGATACGCAGTATTTT.

The chain uses TRBV10-3 and TRBJ2-1; D is perhaps TRBD1 (6 bases). With 6 bases removed from V and 7 bases from J, the gap between germline ends came to 16 bases. CDR3 length: 14 amino acids. The germline V gene has CDR1 ENHRY and CDR2 SYGVKD. DNA of the CDR3: TGTGCCATCAGGGCGGTACTAGGGACAAATGAGCAGTTCTTC. Its translation: CAIRAVLGTNEQFF.

CDR3 region: CASSEASAYNEQFF. CDR3 in DNA: TGTGCCAGCAGTGAAGCATCAGCCTACAATGAGCAGTTCTTC. The J gene is TRBJ2-1, the V gene TRBV2, with D unresolved. Germline CDR1 and CDR2: SNHLY and FYNNEI. Trimming pared 0 bases from V and 2 bases from J, leaving 5 bases between. The CDR3 length is 14 residues.

This clone was picked up a small number of times. CDR3 bases: TGTGCCAGCAGCCTAGGACACTCCTACAATGAGCAGTTCTTC. It is translated as CASSLGHSYNEQFF. The chain has TRBV7-2 and TRBJ2-1; D is perhaps TRBD1 (5 bases). This CDR3 has 14 residues. Germline V lookup: CDR1 SGHTA, CDR2 FQGNSA. Trimming removed 5 bases from V and 0 bases from J, with 8 bases in between.

This chain links TRBV10-3 with TRBJ2-7, with 7 positions matching TRBD1. The germline V gene has CDR1 ENHRY and CDR2 SYGVKD. This CDR3 has 14 amino acids. The V and J ends lost 6 bases and 5 bases, in that order; junction bases with no gene match: 10. CDR3 nucleotide sequence: TGTGCCATCAGCGAAGCCGCAGGGGGTAACGAGCAGTACTTC. Translation: CAISEAAGGNEQYF.

This clone was found a few times. The chain employs TRBV6-4 and TRBJ2-3; 9 bases match TRBD1. Per the germline V gene, CDR1 is MRHNA and CDR2 is SNTAGT. This CDR3 has 15 amino acids. J was trimmed by 6 bases and V by 5 bases; bases with no gene match: 9. The CDR3 reads CASSPNRDREDTQYF. The CDR3 DNA sequence: TGTGCCAGCAGTCCAAACCGGGACAGGGAGGATACGCAGTATTTT.

The chain recombines TRBV2 with TRBJ2-5, with TRBD1 identical over 8 bases. There are 13 residues in the CDR3. V trimming: 7 bases; J trimming: 4 bases; junction bases outside the gene matches: 5. Germline V gives CDR1 SNHLY, CDR2 FYNNEI. Here the CDR3 DNA reads TGTGCCAGCACGGACAGGGATAGAGAGACCCAGTACTTC. It encodes CASTDRDRETQYF.

V and J are TRBV5-1 and TRBJ2-5; D gene unclear. The CDR3 loop spans 13 amino acids. The V end lost 4 bases, the J end lost 2 bases, and 9 bases lay between the germline ends. Germline V lookup: CDR1 SGHRS, CDR2 YFSETQ. This CDR3 is CASSLQAQETQYF. The CDR3 DNA follows: TGCGCCAGCAGCCTGCAGGCTCAAGAGACCCAGTACTTC.

The chain has TRBV7-4 and TRBJ1-5; TRBD1 is a possible D gene (6 bases). The V end was cut by 5 bases, the J end by 2 bases, with 16 bases between. This CDR3 spans 16 amino acids. Per the germline V gene, CDR1 is SGHVT and CDR2 is SQSDAQ. In DNA form, the CDR3 reads TGTGCCAGCAGCCCAGACAGGAGGCAGGGCAATCAGCCCCAGCATTTT. Amino acid sequence: CASSPDRRQGNQPQHF.

This clone was counted a few times. The rearrangement uses TRBV13 and TRBJ2-6, with no clear D. Trimming pared 5 bases from V and 0 bases from J, leaving 5 bases between. Germline V gene sequence: CDR1 PRHDT, CDR2 FYEKMQ (reference sequence). This CDR3 has 14 residues. The CDR3 bases are TGTGCCAGCAGCGCGAACTCTGGGGCCAACGTCCTGACTTTC. Its protein is CASSANSGANVLTF. The entire variable domain, with the rest obtained from reference TRBV13 and TRBJ2-6, is as follows: AAGVIQSPRHLIKEKRETATLKCYPIPRHDTVYWYQQGPGQDPQFLISFYEKMQSDKGSIPDRFSAQQFSDYHSELNMSSLELGDSALYFCASSANSGANVLTFGAGSRLTVL.

This clone appeared a few times. This chain joins TRBV19 and TRBJ2-7; TRBD2 matches 7 bases. The V gene's germline CDR1 is LNHDA and CDR2 SQIVND (reference sequence). Trimming at V came to 1 base and at J to 0 bases, leaving 6 bases not matched to a gene. This CDR3 has 16 amino acids. CDR3 in amino acids: CASSIAGGGDSYEQYF. The CDR3 DNA reads TGTGCCAGTAGTATAGCCGGCGGGGGAGACTCCTACGAGCAGTACTTC.

This clone was seen a few times. V usage is TRBV7-9 and J usage is TRBJ2-1; D is ambiguous. Germline CDR1 reads SEHNR; CDR2 reads FQNEAQ (reference sequence). CDR3 length: 15 residues. V shed 1 base and J shed 0 bases, with 7 bases lying between them. This chain's CDR3 is CASSLDLSSYNEQFF. The CDR3 coding sequence is TGTGCCAGCAGCTTAGACTTGAGCTCCTACAATGAGCAGTTCTTC.

This clone turned up a few times. The chain recombines TRBV4-1 with TRBJ2-5; tentatively, D is TRBD2 (5 bases). V gave up 2 bases and J gave up 2 bases, with 9 bases separating them. CDR1 MGHRA and CDR2 YSYEKL come from the germline V gene. This CDR3 has 14 amino acids. The CDR3 region is CASSQPGKQETQYF. The DNA for the CDR3 is TGCGCCAGCAGCCAACCGGGGAAACAAGAGACCCAGTACTTC.

This clone turned up a few times. The V gene is TRBV5-4, the J gene TRBJ2-6; D perhaps matches TRBD2 (5 bases). Germline assignment: CDR1 SGHNT and CDR2 YYREEE (reference sequence). V lost 10 bases and J lost 0, with 14 bases in between. The CDR3 runs 15 residues. The CDR3 protein is CAVGRGNSGANVLTF. CDR3 DNA: TGTGCCGTGGGAAGAGGGAACTCTGGGGCCAACGTCCTGACTTTC. Complete variable domain (other parts from reference TRBV5-4 and TRBJ2-6): ETGVTQSPTHLIKTRGQQVTLRCSSQSGHNTVSWYQQALGQGPQFIFQYYREEENGRGNFPPRFSGLQFPNYSSELNVNALELDDSALYLCAVGRGNSGANVLTFGAGSRLTVL.

The DNA of the CDR3 is TGTGCCAGCAGAAAATCAGGGGGCGCAGGAAACACCATATATTTT. Its translation is CASRKSGGAGNTIYF. The chain joins TRBV7-9 to TRBJ1-3, with 8 bases that match TRBD1. This CDR3 region has 15 residues. The ends lost 6 bases at V and 4 bases at J; junction bases unmatched: 8. Germline assignment: CDR1 SEHNR and CDR2 FQNEAQ (reference sequence).

The chain employs TRBV4-3 and TRBJ2-1; 15 bases match TRBD2. Unmatched junction bases numbered 11, after V lost 4 bases and J lost 16 bases. Germline V gene lookup returns CDR1 LGHNA and CDR2 YSLEER. This CDR3 has 15 amino acids. In DNA, the CDR3 is TGCGCCAGCAGCCCGGGACTAGCGGGGGGCCAATTCGACTTCTTC. Protein: CASSPGLAGGQFDFF.

This clone was observed a handful of times. The germline gene is not matched at one end of the junction; a read error may be the cause. The chain couples TRBV5-6 to TRBJ1-1; D gene unclear. This CDR3 comprises 11 residues. Germline CDR1 is SGHDT and CDR2 is YYEEEE. CDR3 in amino acids: CASSLKPSGSF. DNA of the CDR3: TGTGCCAGCAGCTTGAAACCCTCCGGGTCCTTT.